This T cell receptor (beta chain) was profiled in a study of blood T cell repertoires in COVID-19. Assay used: immunoSEQ multiplex PCR; TCRdb lists only in-frame clones, some missing. The table includes roughly 250,000 clones, around nine tenths detected once. Losses at the gene ends were 6 bases for V and 6 bases for J; bases not matched to a gene: 15. Germline CDR1 is SNHLY and CDR2 is FYNNEI. The CDR3 contains 16 residues. This TCR was sampled from a woman in her forties who had recovered from COVID-19. The chain uses TRBV2 and TRBJ2-7; TRBD1 aligns across 9 bases. Sequenced input: peripheral blood. CDR3 sequence (DNA): TGTGCCAGCAGGGCCACCTACTGGGACAGGGCGGGCGAGCAGTACTTC. Translated, it gives CASRATYWDRAGEQYF.